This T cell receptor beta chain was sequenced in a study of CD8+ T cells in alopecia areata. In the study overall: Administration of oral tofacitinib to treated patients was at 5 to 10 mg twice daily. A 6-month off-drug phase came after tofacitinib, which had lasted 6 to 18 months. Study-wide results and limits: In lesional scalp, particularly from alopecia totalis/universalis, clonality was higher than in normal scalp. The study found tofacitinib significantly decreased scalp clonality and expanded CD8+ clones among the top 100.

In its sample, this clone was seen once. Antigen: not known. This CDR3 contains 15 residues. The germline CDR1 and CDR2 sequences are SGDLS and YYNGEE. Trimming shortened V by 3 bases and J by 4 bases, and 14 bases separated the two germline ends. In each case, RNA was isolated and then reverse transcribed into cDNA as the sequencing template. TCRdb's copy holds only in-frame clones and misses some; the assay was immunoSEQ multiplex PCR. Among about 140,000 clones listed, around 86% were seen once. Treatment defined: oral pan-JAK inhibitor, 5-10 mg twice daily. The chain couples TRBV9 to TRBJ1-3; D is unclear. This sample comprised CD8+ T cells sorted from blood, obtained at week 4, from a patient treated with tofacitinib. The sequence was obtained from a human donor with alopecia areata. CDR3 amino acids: CASSGTGRRGNTIYF. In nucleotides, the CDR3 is TGTGCCAGCAGCGGGACCGGAAGGAGAGGAAACACCATATATTTT.